This section outlines one T cell receptor (beta chain) sequence together with its context. Its antigen remains unidentified. Germline CDR1 MNHEY, CDR2 SMNVEV (reference sequence). CDR3 size: 14 residues. V was pared by 5 bases and J by 7 bases, with 15 bases between. This entry belongs to a study of identical twins. Study-wide results and caveats: Beta out-of-frame sequences showed weaker excess twin sharing. Whereas memory repertoires showed no such difference, abundant cord blood beta clonotypes carried fewer insertions.

Healthy Caucasian donors formed the entire cohort. TCRdb re-analysed the 5' RACE reads in MiXCR, keeping a single row per CDR3 protein. Counted here are around 480,000 distinct CDR3 sequences, about 13% occurring once; the ten biggest clones make up approximately 0.9%. This sample was shared with a second study, whose subject was yellow fever vaccine responses in identical twins.

The sample taken for sequencing was CD4+ T cells sorted from blood. This chain links TRBV27 with TRBJ2-4; D perhaps matches TRBD1 (6 bases). This clonotype was obtained from a woman between 18 and 30 years old in good health. The CDR3 DNA reads as TGTGCCAGCAGTCAGGGTATCCAGGGGAACATTCAGTACTTC. This encodes CASSQGIQGNIQYF.